The 17 T cell receptor beta chains below were found in one sample sequenced in a study of Ad26.COV2.S vaccination and SARS-CoV-2 variants. The repertoire was sequenced with immunoSEQ multiplex PCR; TCRdb's copy has only in-frame clones and lacks some. This repertoire shows around 350,000 clones, about 91% found once; its top ten account for 3.9%. The sample in question was peripheral blood, obtained after recovery from COVID-19. The receptors derive from a human donor who had recovered from COVID-19.

V gene TRBV30 combines with J gene TRBJ1-5; D ambiguous. The germline V gene encodes CDR1 GTSNPN and CDR2 SVGIG (reference sequence). The CDR3 is made up of 14 amino acids. Trimming cost V 8 bases and J 2 bases, with 16 bases left between them. CDR3 protein: CAPPWPGGNQPQHF. The CDR3, as DNA: TGTGCCCCCCCGTGGCCGGGTGGCAATCAGCCCCAGCATTTT.

The rearrangement joins TRBV7-9 to TRBJ2-7, with a weak D call TRBD2 (6 bases). Germline CDR1 and CDR2: SEHNR and FQNEAQ (reference sequence). CDR3 length equals 14 residues. Trimming left V 4 bases short and J 0 bases short, with 10 bases between. The CDR3: CASSSGTGSYEQYF. CDR3 coding DNA: TGTGCCAGCAGCTCAGGGACTGGCTCCTACGAGCAGTACTTC.

The chain links TRBV5-1 to TRBJ1-6; no definite D call. The CDR3 has 15 residues. V gave up 4 bases and J gave up 8 bases, with 16 bases separating them. CDR1 is SGHRS and CDR2 is YFSETQ in the germline V gene. CDR3 sequence: CASSLRDRSDSPLHF. The CDR3 DNA sequence: TGCGCCAGCAGCCTTCGAGATAGATCGGATTCACCCCTCCACTTT.

The CDR3 sequence: CASSIVAPSTDTQYF. DNA of the CDR3: TGTGCCAGTAGTATAGTAGCACCTAGCACAGATACGCAGTATTTT. This chain joins TRBV19 and TRBJ2-3; D is unclear. From germline, CDR1 is LNHDA and CDR2 SQIVND (reference sequence). The V end lost 1 base, the J end lost 0 bases, and 8 bases lay between the germline ends. The CDR3 sequence is 15 residues long.

The rearrangement joins TRBV2 to TRBJ1-3; 7 bases are a match to TRBD1. Unmatched junction bases numbered 5, after V lost 6 bases and J lost 3 bases. Germline-derived CDR1 and CDR2 are SNHLY and FYNNEI. The length of the CDR3 is 14 residues. The CDR3 loop reads CASSWDSLGNTIYF. The CDR3 DNA follows: TGTGCCAGCAGCTGGGACAGCCTTGGAAACACCATATATTTT.

The chain carries TRBV27 and TRBJ1-1, with a tentative D call TRBD1 (5 bases). V lost 2 bases and J lost 0, with 10 bases in between. The germline gives CDR1 MNHEY, CDR2 SMNVEV (reference sequence). There are 15 residues in the CDR3. CDR3 sequence: CASSLIAGLNTEAFF. CDR3 in DNA: TGTGCCAGCAGTTTAATAGCAGGGCTGAACACTGAAGCTTTCTTT.

The chain links TRBV5-1 to TRBJ1-1, with a possible D match to TRBD1 (5 bases). V lost 0 bases to trimming and J lost 6 bases, with 9 bases between them. This CDR3 is 13 amino acids long. Germline V lookup: CDR1 SGHRS, CDR2 YFSETQ. The CDR3 here is CASSLVRASEAFF. The CDR3 DNA follows: TGCGCCAGCAGCTTGGTCAGGGCCTCTGAAGCTTTCTTT.

This chain joins TRBV5-1 and TRBJ1-3, with D hard to call. The CDR3 is 17 residues long. The V end was cut by 0 bases, the J end by 1 base, with 14 bases between. Per the germline V gene, CDR1 is SGHRS and CDR2 is YFSETQ. The CDR3 nucleotides read TGCGCCAGCAGCTTGGTTCTTAGGGTTCCGTCTGGAAACACCATATATTTT. Protein product: CASSLVLRVPSGNTIYF.

The rearrangement uses TRBV2 and TRBJ2-2, with a possible D match to TRBD1 (5 bases). Trimming left V 6 bases short and J 6 bases short, with 20 bases between. Germline values: CDR1 SNHLY, CDR2 FYNNEI. The CDR3 sequence is 16 residues long. The CDR3 DNA reads as TGTGCCAGCAGCGGCAACAGAAGGGGCCCTCCCGGGGAGCTGTTTTTT. Translating gives CASSGNRRGPPGELFF.

The chain has TRBV27 and TRBJ2-3; D uncertain. Trimming shortened V by 1 base and J by 5 bases, and 7 bases separated the two germline ends. CDR3 length: 13 amino acids. The germline CDR1 and CDR2 sequences are MNHEY and SMNVEV (reference sequence). CDR3 DNA: TGTGCCAGCAGTTTATTTCCTATAGATACGCAGTATTTT. As protein: CASSLFPIDTQYF.

The count of this clone is one. This chain uses TRBV19 with TRBJ2-1, with a possible D match to TRBD1 (6 bases). CDR1 is LNHDA and CDR2 is SQIVND in the germline V gene (reference sequence). This CDR3 spans 15 amino acids. Deletions cut 1 base from V and 4 bases from J, with 11 bases between. The CDR3 is CASSIGTDLYNEQFF. CDR3 nucleotides: TGTGCCAGTAGTATAGGGACAGACCTTTACAATGAGCAGTTCTTC.

In nucleotides, the CDR3 is TGTGCCAGCAGCCTCCGGTCGGGGGGCATGGGAGATACGCAGTATTTT. Translating it yields CASSLRSGGMGDTQYF. The chain joins TRBV9 to TRBJ2-3; a possible D gene is TRBD2 (7 bases). V was clipped by 4 bases and J by 5 bases, with 20 bases between them. Looked up from germline, CDR1 is SGDLS and CDR2 is YYNGEE. The CDR3 is 16 amino acids.

V is TRBV5-1 and J is TRBJ2-2, with TRBD2 matching over 9 bases. The V and J ends lost 1 base and 2 bases, in that order; junction bases with no gene match: 3. The CDR3 totals 16 residues. The germline gives CDR1 SGHRS, CDR2 YFSETQ. CDR3 sequence (DNA): TGCGCCAGCAGCTTGCGTAGCGGGGGAAACACCGGGGAGCTGTTTTTT. Encoded protein: CASSLRSGGNTGELFF.

The gene calls are TRBV2 and TRBJ2-7; either TRBD1 or TRBD2 may fit D (6 bases each). This CDR3 has 13 residues. Germline CDR1 reads SNHLY; CDR2 reads FYNNEI. V lost 8 bases and J 3 bases, leaving 14 bases between the germline ends. For the CDR3, the DNA is TGTGCCAGCGTCCTGGAGGGGGTCTACGAGCAGTACTTC. Translation gives CASVLEGVYEQYF. The whole variable domain, remainder taken from reference TRBV2 and TRBJ2-7, is EPEVTQTPSHQVTQMGQEVILRCVPISNHLYFYWYRQILGQKVEFLVSFYNNEISEKSEIFDDQFSVERPDGSNFTLKIRSTKLEDSAMYFCASVLEGVYEQYFGPGTRLTVT.

This clone occurred once. This chain uses TRBV11-2 with TRBJ1-1; the D is unclear. V was trimmed by 3 bases and J by 1 base, leaving 6 bases between them. Germline CDR1 SGHAT, CDR2 FQNNGV. The CDR3 contains 13 residues. The CDR3 DNA is TGTGCCAGCAGCTTCGCCCCGAACACTGAAGCTTTCTTT. It yields the protein CASSFAPNTEAFF.

The chain carries TRBV6-5 and TRBJ1-2; 7 positions agree with TRBD1. V trimming: 0 bases; J trimming: 4 bases; junction bases outside the gene matches: 5. CDR3 length equals 15 residues. Germline V CDR1 and CDR2: MNHEY, SVGAGI. CDR3 in DNA: TGTGCCAGCAGTTACTCTCAAGGGACAGTCTATGGCTACACCTTC. As protein: CASSYSQGTVYGYTF.

The chain has TRBV29-1 and TRBJ1-2; 7 positions match TRBD1. The CDR3 consists of 13 residues. With V trimmed by 1 base and J by 8 bases, 7 bases remained unmatched. Germline V gene sequence: CDR1 SQVTM, CDR2 ANQGSEA. The CDR3 nucleotides read TGCAGCGTTGAAGGGGACAGCAGGCGAGGCTACACCTTC. Amino acids: CSVEGDSRRGYTF. The full variable domain, completed using reference TRBV29-1 and TRBJ1-2, is SAVISQKPSRDICQRGTSLTIQCQVDSQVTMMFWYRQQPGQSLTLIATANQGSEATYESGFVIDKFPISRPNLTFSTLTVSNMSPEDSSIYLCSVEGDSRRGYTFGSGTRLTVV.